These 20 T cell receptor beta chains originate from one sample sequenced in a study of beta chain features in type 1 diabetes. The entirety of the isolated RNA underwent reverse transcription, so expressed TCRB transcripts were sequenced. Sequenced by immunoSEQ multiplex PCR; TCRdb stores in-frame clones only, minus some. The sample shows about 620,000 clones, 15% to 17% of them seen only once. Material: naive CD4+ T cells from blood. These receptors were collected from a man between 18 and 29 years old in good health.

This clone was counted between two and nine times. The V call is TRBV28, the J call TRBJ2-1; the D gene could be TRBD1 or TRBD2 (5 bases each). The germline V gene encodes CDR1 MDHEN and CDR2 SYDVKM. The CDR3 sequence is 13 residues long. The V gene lost 7 bases and the J gene lost 6 bases, with 13 bases spanning the gap. CDR3 sequence (DNA): TGTGCCAGCACCATACCGGGGCTCAATGAGCAGTTCTTC. This encodes CASTIPGLNEQFF.

The CDR3 DNA reads as TGTGCCAGCAGCAAGCTCATGGTTGCGGGAGCTCCCTACGAGCAGTACTTC. Protein sequence: CASSKLMVAGAPYEQYF. The rearrangement uses TRBV9 and TRBJ2-7, with 7 bases matching TRBD2. Germline lookup yields CDR1 SGDLS and CDR2 YYNGEE. Unmatched junction bases numbered 15, after V lost 4 bases and J lost 2 bases. The CDR3 is 17 amino acids.

This clone appeared a few times. The chain combines TRBV10-3 with TRBJ2-3; 7 bases line up with TRBD1. Germline CDR1 reads ENHRY; CDR2 reads SYGVKD. V shed 0 bases, J shed 2 bases, and the junction held 11 bases outside the gene matches. This CDR3 region has 18 residues. The CDR3 protein is CAISESNTLQGHTDTQYF. The CDR3, as DNA: TGTGCCATCAGTGAGTCGAATACCCTACAGGGGCACACAGATACGCAGTATTTT.

V and J are TRBV5-1 and TRBJ2-7, with D possibly matching TRBD2 (6 bases). Trimming removed 0 bases at V and 6 bases at J, with 13 bases between. The length of the CDR3 is 14 residues. CDR1 and CDR2 (germline): SGHRS, YFSETQ. CDR3 region: CASSLGVSGAEQYF. DNA of the CDR3: TGCGCCAGCAGCTTGGGGGTCTCGGGAGCCGAGCAGTACTTC.

The J gene is TRBJ1-1, the V gene TRBV13, with a possible D match to TRBD1 (5 bases). Germline loops: CDR1 PRHDT, CDR2 FYEKMQ (reference sequence). V lost 5 bases and J 4 bases, leaving 17 bases between the germline ends. The CDR3 has 15 amino acids. The CDR3: CASSAPRGGSTEAFF. For the CDR3, the DNA is TGTGCCAGCAGCGCCCCACGGGGGGGTAGCACTGAAGCTTTCTTT. Using reference TRBV13 and TRBJ1-1 for the parts outside the CDR3, the full variable domain is AAGVIQSPRHLIKEKRETATLKCYPIPRHDTVYWYQQGPGQDPQFLISFYEKMQSDKGSIPDRFSAQQFSDYHSELNMSSLELGDSALYFCASSAPRGGSTEAFFGQGTRLTVV.

V and J are TRBV5-4 and TRBJ2-7, with TRBD2 matching over 10 bases. This CDR3 contains 18 residues. J gave up 4 bases and V 1 base, and 14 bases lay outside the gene matches. The V gene's germline CDR1 is SGHNT and CDR2 YYREEE (reference sequence). Here the CDR3 DNA reads TGTGCCAGCAGCTTGTATCTAGCGGGAGCCCCTTGGGGATACGAGCAGTACTTC. Translation gives CASSLYLAGAPWGYEQYF.

The J gene is TRBJ2-1, the V gene TRBV7-3; 10 bases agree with TRBD1. The CDR3 loop spans 14 amino acids. Losses at the gene ends were 5 bases for V and 9 bases for J; bases not matched to a gene: 7. Germline-derived CDR1 and CDR2 are SGHTA and FQGTGA. As DNA, the CDR3 is TGTGCCAGCAGCGGCCGACAGGGGGCTAGTGAGCAGTTCTTC. The encoded protein is CASSGRQGASEQFF.

The V gene is TRBV27, the J gene TRBJ2-7; D might be TRBD2 (5 bases). Looked up from germline, CDR1 is MNHEY and CDR2 is SMNVEV (reference sequence). V was shortened by 2 bases and J by 6 bases, with 5 bases between the two germline ends. The CDR3 has 11 amino acids. For the CDR3, the DNA is TGTGCCAGCAGTTTACGGGGCGAGCAGTACTTC. Its translation is CASSLRGEQYF.

The chain uses TRBV7-3 and TRBJ1-2; tentative D call: TRBD1 (5 bases). The CDR3 has 15 amino acids. Germline V lookup: CDR1 SGHTA, CDR2 FQGTGA. V lost 5 bases and J lost 4, with 17 bases in between. The CDR3 reads CASSPTIRDAYGYTF. The CDR3 bases are TGTGCCAGCAGCCCAACCATCCGGGACGCCTATGGCTACACCTTC.

There are a few counts of this clone. V usage is TRBV5-6 and J usage is TRBJ2-7; possibly TRBD1 for D (6 bases). In germline, CDR1 is SGHDT, CDR2 YYEEEE. This CDR3 contains 14 residues. Trimming took 0 bases from V and 4 from J, leaving 11 bases between them. The CDR3 DNA follows: TGTGCCAGCAGCTTGGTAGACAGGTCATACGAGCAGTACTTC. This encodes CASSLVDRSYEQYF.

The V and J genes are TRBV5-4 and TRBJ2-7; tentatively, D is TRBD2 (6 bases). Trimming removed 7 bases at V and 6 bases at J, with 14 bases between. The CDR3 sequence is 12 residues long. Germline values: CDR1 SGHNT, CDR2 YYREEE (reference sequence). This CDR3 is CASSGGSAEQYF. The CDR3 DNA follows: TGTGCCAGCTCCGGGGGTAGCGCCGAGCAGTACTTC.

The chain is built from TRBV5-1 and TRBJ2-6; 7 bases align to TRBD1. The CDR3 is 17 amino acids. The V gene end was trimmed by 0 bases and the J gene end by 0 bases; junction bases not matched to a gene: 3. Germline CDR1 and CDR2: SGHRS and YFSETQ. The CDR3 reads CASSLARQGSGANVLTF. DNA for the CDR3: TGCGCCAGCAGCTTGGCGAGACAGGGCTCTGGGGCCAACGTCCTGACTTTC. Full variable domain (rest looked up from reference TRBV5-1 and TRBJ2-6): KAGVTQTPRYLIKTRGQQVTLSCSPISGHRSVSWYQQTPGQGLQFLFEYFSETQRNKGNFPGRFSGRQFSNSRSEMNVSTLELGDSALYLCASSLARQGSGANVLTFGAGSRLTVL.

The rearrangement links TRBV6-1 to TRBJ2-3; 7 bases align to TRBD2. Germline trimming cut 4 bases from V and 0 bases from J; bases unmatched to any gene: 13. Per the germline V gene, CDR1 is MNHNS and CDR2 is SASEGT. The CDR3 spans 18 residues. The CDR3 spells CASSARWWGGTSTDTQYF. Written as DNA, the CDR3 is TGTGCCAGCAGTGCCCGGTGGTGGGGGGGGACTAGCACAGATACGCAGTATTTT.

The chain links TRBV30 to TRBJ2-5; D unclear. The germline gives CDR1 GTSNPN, CDR2 SVGIG (reference sequence). The length of the CDR3 is 14 residues. Trimming pared 6 bases from V and 2 bases from J, leaving 16 bases between. CDR3 in DNA: TGTGCCTGCGCGCTAACCGGGCGTCAAGAGACCCAGTACTTC. Its translation is CACALTGRQETQYF.

The gene calls are TRBV9 and TRBJ2-3, with D maybe TRBD1 (5 bases). This CDR3 has 16 residues. V was pared by 0 bases and J by 1 base, with 12 bases between. CDR1 SGDLS and CDR2 YYNGEE come from the germline V gene. CDR3 sequence (DNA): TGTGCCAGCAGCGTAGGGGAAGGGGAAGGCACAGATACGCAGTATTTT. It encodes CASSVGEGEGTDTQYF.

This clone was picked up a small number of times. The chain has TRBV10-3 and TRBJ1-1; 10 nucleotides match TRBD1. Per germline, CDR1 ENHRY and CDR2 SYGVKD. V lost 6 bases and J lost 0; bases outside the gene matches: 1. CDR3 length: 14 amino acids. The CDR3 here is CAIRGTGVNTEAFF. DNA for the CDR3: TGTGCCATCAGGGGGACAGGGGTGAACACTGAAGCTTTCTTT.

The V and J genes are TRBV7-2 and TRBJ1-2; D remains unclear. V lost 7 bases, J lost 0 bases, and 6 bases lay in between. Germline V gene lookup returns CDR1 SGHTA and CDR2 FQGNSA. This CDR3 region has 12 residues. CDR3 DNA: TGTGCCAGCAACCTAGCTAACTATGGCTACACCTTC. Translation: CASNLANYGYTF.

V and J are TRBV10-3 and TRBJ1-1; D uncertain. The CDR3 totals 12 residues. V shed 2 bases and J shed 8 bases, with 9 bases lying between them. Germline V gives CDR1 ENHRY, CDR2 SYGVKD. CDR3 loop: CAISESQLEAFF. The DNA for the CDR3 is TGTGCCATCAGTGAGAGTCAGTTGGAAGCTTTCTTT.

This clone has just a few counts. The chain links TRBV29-1 to TRBJ1-1; TRBD1 might be the D (6 bases). Germline V gene lookup returns CDR1 SQVTM and CDR2 ANQGSEA. The CDR3 length is 14 residues. The V gene lost 7 bases and the J gene lost 0 bases, with 15 bases spanning the gap. CDR3 protein: CSASRQDMNTEAFF. As DNA, the CDR3 is TGCAGCGCAAGCCGACAGGACATGAACACTGAAGCTTTCTTT.

A note on this clone: This could be a read error, since a much larger clone is one nucleotide away. The rearrangement links TRBV6-5 to TRBJ2-5, with no clear D. Trimming removed 6 bases at V and 5 bases at J, with 4 bases between. CDR1 MNHEY and CDR2 SVGAGI come from the germline V gene. This CDR3 is built from 10 residues. CDR3 DNA: TGTGCCAGCAGGGATGAGACCCAGTACTTC. This codes for CASRDETQYF.